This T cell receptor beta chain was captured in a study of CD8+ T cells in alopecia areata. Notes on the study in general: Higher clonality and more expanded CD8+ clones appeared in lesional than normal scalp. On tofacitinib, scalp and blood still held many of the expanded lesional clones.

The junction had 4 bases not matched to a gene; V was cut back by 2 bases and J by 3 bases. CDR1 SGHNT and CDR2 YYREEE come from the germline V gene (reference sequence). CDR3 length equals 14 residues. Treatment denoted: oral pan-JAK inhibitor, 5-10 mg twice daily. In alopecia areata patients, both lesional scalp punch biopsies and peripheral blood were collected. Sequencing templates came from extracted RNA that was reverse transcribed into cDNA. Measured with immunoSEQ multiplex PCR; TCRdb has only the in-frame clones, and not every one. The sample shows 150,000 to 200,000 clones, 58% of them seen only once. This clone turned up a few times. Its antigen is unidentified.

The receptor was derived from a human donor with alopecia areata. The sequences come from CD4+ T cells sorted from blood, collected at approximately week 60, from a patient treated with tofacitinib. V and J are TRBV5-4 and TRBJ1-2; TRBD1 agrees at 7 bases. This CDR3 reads CASSLLQGYYGYTF. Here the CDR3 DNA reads TGTGCCAGCAGCTTACTACAGGGGTACTATGGCTACACCTTC.